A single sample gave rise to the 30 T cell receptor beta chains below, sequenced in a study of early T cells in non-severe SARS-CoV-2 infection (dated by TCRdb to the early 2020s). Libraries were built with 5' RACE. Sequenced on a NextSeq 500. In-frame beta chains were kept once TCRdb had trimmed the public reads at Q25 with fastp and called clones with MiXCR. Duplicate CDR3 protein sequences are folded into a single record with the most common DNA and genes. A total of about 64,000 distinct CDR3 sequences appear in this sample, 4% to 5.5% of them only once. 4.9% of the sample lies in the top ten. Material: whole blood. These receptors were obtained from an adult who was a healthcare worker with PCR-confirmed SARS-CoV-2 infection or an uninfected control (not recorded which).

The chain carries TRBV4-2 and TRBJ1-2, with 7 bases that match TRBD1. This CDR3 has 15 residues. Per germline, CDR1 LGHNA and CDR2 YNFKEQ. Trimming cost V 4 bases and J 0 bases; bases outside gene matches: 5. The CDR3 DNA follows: TGTGCCAGCAGCCGAGGACAGGCTACTAACTATGGCTACACCTTC. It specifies CASSRGQATNYGYTF.

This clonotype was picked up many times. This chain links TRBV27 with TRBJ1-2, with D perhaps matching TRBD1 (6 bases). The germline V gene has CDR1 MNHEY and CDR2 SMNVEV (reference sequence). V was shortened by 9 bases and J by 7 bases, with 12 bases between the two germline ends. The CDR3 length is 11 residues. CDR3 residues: CASQGLSGYTF. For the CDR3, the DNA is TGTGCCAGTCAGGGGTTGTCTGGCTACACCTTC.

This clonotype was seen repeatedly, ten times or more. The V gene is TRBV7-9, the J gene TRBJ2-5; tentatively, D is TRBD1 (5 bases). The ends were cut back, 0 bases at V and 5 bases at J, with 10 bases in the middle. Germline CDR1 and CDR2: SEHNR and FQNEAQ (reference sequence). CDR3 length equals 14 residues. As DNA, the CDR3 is TGTGCCAGCAGCTTAGCAGGGGCCCCGGAGACCCAGTACTTC. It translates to CASSLAGAPETQYF.

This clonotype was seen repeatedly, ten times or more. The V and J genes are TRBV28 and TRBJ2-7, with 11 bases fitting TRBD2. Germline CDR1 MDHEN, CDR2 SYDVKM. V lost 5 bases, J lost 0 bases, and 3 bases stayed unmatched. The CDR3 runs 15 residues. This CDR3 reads CASSMTSGDSYEQYF. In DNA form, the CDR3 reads TGTGCCAGCAGTATGACTAGCGGGGACTCCTACGAGCAGTACTTC.

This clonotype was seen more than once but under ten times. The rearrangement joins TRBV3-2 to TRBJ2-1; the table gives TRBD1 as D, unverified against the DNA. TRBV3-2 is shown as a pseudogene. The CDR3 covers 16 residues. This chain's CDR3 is CASSPSGGGFYNEQFF. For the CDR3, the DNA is TGTGCCAGCAGCCCATCGGGGGGGGGATTTTACAATGAGCAGTTCTTC.

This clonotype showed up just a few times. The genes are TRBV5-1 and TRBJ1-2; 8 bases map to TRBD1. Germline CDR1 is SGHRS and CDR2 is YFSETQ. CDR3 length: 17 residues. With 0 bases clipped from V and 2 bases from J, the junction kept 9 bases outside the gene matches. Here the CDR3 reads CASSLEGTGSTNYGYTF. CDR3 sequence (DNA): TGCGCCAGCAGCTTGGAAGGGACAGGCAGCACCAACTATGGCTACACCTTC.

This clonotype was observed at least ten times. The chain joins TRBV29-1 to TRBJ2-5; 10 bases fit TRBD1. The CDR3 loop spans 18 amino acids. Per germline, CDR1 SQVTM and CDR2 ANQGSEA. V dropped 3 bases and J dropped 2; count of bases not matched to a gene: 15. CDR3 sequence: CSVDGPPGQGVLQETQYF. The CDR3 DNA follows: TGCAGCGTTGACGGACCGCCCGGACAGGGGGTTCTACAAGAGACCCAGTACTTC. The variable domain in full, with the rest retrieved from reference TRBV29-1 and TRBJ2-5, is SAVISQKPSRDICQRGTSLTIQCQVDSQVTMMFWYRQQPGQSLTLIATANQGSEATYESGFVIDKFPISRPNLTFSTLTVSNMSPEDSSIYLCSVDGPPGQGVLQETQYFGPGTRLLVL.

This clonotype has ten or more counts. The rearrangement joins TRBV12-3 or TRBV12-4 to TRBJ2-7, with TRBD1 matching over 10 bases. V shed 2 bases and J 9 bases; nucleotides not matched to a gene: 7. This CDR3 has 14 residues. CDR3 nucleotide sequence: TGTGCCAGCAGTTTAAGGGGACAGGGGACGTGGCAGTACTTC. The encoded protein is CASSLRGQGTWQYF.

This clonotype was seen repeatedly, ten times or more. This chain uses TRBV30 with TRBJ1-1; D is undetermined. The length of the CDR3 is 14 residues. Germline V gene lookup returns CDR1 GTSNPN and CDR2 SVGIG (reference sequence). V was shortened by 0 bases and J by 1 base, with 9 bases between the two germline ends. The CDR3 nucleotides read TGTGCCTGGAGTGTAGGCAGCGAGAACACTGAAGCTTTCTTT. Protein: CAWSVGSENTEAFF. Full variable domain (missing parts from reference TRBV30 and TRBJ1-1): SQTIHQWPATLVQPVGSPLSLECTVEGTSNPNLYWYRQAAGRGLQLLFYSVGIGQISSEVPQNLSASRPQDRQFILSSKKLLLSDSGFYLCAWSVGSENTEAFFGQGTRLTVV.

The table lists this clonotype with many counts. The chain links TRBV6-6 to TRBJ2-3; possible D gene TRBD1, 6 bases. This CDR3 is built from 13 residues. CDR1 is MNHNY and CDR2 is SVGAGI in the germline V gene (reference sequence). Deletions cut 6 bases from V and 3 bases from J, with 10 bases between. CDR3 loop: CASSLRGTDTQYF. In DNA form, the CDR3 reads TGTGCCAGCAGCCTGAGGGGGACAGATACGCAGTATTTT.

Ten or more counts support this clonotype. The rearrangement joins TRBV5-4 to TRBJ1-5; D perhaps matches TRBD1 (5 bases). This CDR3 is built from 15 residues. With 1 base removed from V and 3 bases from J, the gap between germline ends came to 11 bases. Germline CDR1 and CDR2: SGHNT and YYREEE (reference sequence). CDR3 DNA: TGTGCCAGCAGCTTGCAGGGCGTAGACAATCAGCCCCAGCATTTT. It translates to CASSLQGVDNQPQHF.

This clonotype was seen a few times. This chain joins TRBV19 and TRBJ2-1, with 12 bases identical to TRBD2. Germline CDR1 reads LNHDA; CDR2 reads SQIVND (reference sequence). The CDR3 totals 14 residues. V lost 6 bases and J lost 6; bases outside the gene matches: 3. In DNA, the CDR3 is TGTGCCAGTAGACCTAGCGGGAGGGCCAATGAGCAGTTCTTC. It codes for CASRPSGRANEQFF.

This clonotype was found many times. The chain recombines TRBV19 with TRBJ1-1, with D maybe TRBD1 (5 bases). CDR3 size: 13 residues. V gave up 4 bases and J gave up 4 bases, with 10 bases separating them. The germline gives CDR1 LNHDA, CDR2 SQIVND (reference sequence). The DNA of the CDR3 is TGTGCCAGTAGTAACCCAGGGATCACTGAAGCTTTCTTT. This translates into CASSNPGITEAFF.

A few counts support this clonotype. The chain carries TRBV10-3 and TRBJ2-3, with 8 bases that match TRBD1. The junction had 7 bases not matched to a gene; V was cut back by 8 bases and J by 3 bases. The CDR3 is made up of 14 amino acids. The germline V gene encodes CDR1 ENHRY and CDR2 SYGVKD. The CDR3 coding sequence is TGTGCCATCCGACAGGGGTTGGGAACAGATACGCAGTATTTT. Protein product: CAIRQGLGTDTQYF.

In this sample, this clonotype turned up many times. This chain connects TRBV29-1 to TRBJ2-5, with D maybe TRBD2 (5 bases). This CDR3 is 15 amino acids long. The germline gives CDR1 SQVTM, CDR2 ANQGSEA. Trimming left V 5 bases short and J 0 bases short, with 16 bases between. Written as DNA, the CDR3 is TGCAGCGTTCAATGGGGTGGAGGCAACCAAGAGACCCAGTACTTC. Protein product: CSVQWGGGNQETQYF. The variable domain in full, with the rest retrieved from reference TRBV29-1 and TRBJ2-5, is SAVISQKPSRDICQRGTSLTIQCQVDSQVTMMFWYRQQPGQSLTLIATANQGSEATYESGFVIDKFPISRPNLTFSTLTVSNMSPEDSSIYLCSVQWGGGNQETQYFGPGTRLLVL.

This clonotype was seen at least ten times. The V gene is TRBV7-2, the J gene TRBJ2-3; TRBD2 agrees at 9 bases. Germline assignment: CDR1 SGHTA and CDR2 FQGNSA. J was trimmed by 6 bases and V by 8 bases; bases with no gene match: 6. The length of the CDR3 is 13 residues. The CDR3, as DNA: TGTGCCAGCTGGGCGGGAGGGGGTGATACGCAGTATTTT. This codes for CASWAGGGDTQYF.

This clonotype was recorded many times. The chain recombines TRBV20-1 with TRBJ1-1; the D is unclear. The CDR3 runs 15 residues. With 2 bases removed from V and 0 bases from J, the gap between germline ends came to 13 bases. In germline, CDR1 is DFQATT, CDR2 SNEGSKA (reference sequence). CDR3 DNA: TGCAGTGCTAGAACCCCCCGCGGAGTGAACACTGAAGCTTTCTTT. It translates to CSARTPRGVNTEAFF.

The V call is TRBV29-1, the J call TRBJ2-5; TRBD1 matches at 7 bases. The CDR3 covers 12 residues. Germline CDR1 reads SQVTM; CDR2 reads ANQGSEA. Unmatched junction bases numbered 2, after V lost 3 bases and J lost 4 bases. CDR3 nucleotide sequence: TGCAGCGTTGAGGCAGGGGGAGAGACCCAGTACTTC. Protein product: CSVEAGGETQYF.

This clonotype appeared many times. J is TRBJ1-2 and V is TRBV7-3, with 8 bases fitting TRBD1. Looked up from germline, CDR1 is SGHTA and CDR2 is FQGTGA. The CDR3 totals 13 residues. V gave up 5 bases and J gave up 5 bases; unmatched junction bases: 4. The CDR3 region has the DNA TGTGCCAGCAGCCCGGGACAGGCGTATGGCTACACCTTC. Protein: CASSPGQAYGYTF.

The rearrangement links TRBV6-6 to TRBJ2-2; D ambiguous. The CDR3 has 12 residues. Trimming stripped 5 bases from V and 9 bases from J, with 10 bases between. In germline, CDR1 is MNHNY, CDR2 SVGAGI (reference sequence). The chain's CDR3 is CASSEPLRELFF. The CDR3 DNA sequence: TGTGCCAGCAGTGAGCCCCTTCGGGAGCTGTTTTTT.

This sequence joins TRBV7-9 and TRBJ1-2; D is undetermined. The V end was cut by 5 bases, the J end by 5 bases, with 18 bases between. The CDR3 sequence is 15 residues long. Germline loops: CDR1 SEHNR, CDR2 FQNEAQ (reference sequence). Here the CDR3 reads CASSPRASGPYGYTF. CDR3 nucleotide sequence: TGTGCCAGCAGCCCCCGAGCGTCCGGCCCTTATGGCTACACCTTC.

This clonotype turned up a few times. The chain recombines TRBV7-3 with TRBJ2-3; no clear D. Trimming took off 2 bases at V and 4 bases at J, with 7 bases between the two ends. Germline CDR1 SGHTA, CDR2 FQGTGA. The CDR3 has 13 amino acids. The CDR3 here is CASSLHGADTQYF. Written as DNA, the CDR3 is TGTGCCAGCAGCTTACATGGAGCAGATACGCAGTATTTT.

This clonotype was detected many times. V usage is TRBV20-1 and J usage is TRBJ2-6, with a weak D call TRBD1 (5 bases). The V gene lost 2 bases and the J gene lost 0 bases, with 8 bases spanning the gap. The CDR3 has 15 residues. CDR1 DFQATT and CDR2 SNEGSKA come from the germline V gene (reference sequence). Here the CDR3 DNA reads TGCAGTGCTAGACCTAGGGGCTCTGGGGCCAACGTCCTGACTTTC. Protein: CSARPRGSGANVLTF.

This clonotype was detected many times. CDR3 sequence reads: CASSLNPEPTSGIDTQYF. The CDR3 region has the DNA TGTGCCAGCAGCTTAAACCCCGAGCCGACTAGCGGGATAGATACGCAGTATTTT. The chain recombines TRBV7-3 with TRBJ2-3; 11 bases align to TRBD2. Germline V lookup: CDR1 SGHTA, CDR2 FQGTGA. V lost 1 base and J lost 5; bases outside the gene matches: 11. The CDR3 has 18 amino acids.

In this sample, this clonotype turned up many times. CDR3: CSAPMGTTGNTIYF. The CDR3 DNA sequence: TGCAGTGCCCCTATGGGTACCACTGGAAACACCATATATTTT. The rearrangement links TRBV20-1 to TRBJ1-3, with D uncertain. Germline V gives CDR1 DFQATT, CDR2 SNEGSKA (reference sequence). This CDR3 comprises 14 residues. The V end lost 6 bases, the J end lost 2 bases, and 14 bases lay between the germline ends.

CDR3 residues: CASSLRDRGRRVNYEQYF. In nucleotides, the CDR3 is TGTGCCAGCAGCTTAAGGGACAGGGGGCGCCGAGTTAACTACGAGCAGTACTTC. The chain has TRBV13 and TRBJ2-7; 12 positions match TRBD1. J lost 3 bases, V lost 2 bases, and 11 bases had no gene match. Germline loops: CDR1 PRHDT, CDR2 FYEKMQ (reference sequence). This CDR3 has 18 residues.

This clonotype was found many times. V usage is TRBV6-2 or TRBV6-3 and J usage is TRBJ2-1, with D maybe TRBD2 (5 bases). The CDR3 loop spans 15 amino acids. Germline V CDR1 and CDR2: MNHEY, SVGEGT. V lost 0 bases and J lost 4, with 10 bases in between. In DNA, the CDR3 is TGTGCCAGCAGTTACTCAGCTAGCCAATACAATGAGCAGTTCTTC. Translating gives CASSYSASQYNEQFF.

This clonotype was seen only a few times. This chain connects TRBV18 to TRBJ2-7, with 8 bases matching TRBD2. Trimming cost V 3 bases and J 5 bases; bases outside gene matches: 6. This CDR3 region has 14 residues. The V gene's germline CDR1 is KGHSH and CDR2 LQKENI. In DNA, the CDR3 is TGTGCCAGCTCACCTGGACTAGCTACGGACGAGCAGTACTTC. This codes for CASSPGLATDEQYF.

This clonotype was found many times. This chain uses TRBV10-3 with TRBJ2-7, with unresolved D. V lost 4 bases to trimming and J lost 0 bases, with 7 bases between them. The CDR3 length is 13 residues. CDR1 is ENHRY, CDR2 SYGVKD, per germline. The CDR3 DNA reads TGTGCCATCAGTGTAAGTCCCTCCTACGAGCAGTACTTC. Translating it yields CAISVSPSYEQYF.

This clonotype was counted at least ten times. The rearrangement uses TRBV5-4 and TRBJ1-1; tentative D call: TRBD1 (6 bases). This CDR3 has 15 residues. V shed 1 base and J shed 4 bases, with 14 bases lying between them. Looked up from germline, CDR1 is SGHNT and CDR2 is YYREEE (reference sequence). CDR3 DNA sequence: TGTGCCAGCAGCTTGCCCGGGGGCTCGGCCACTGAAGCTTTCTTT. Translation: CASSLPGGSATEAFF.